Described below is a single T cell receptor beta chain sequence and its context. Its antigen has not been determined. No clone much larger than this one lies a single base away; base qualities are absent. The data originate from a study of shared clonotypes between healthy human individuals (dated by TCRdb to about 2020). Context from the whole study: Two women and a few men aged 18 to 49 years were included in the cohort. Per donor, three plates each were used for CD4 naive and CD4 memory, two for CD8 naive, and one for CD8 memory. To estimate repertoire size and how much clonotype sharing occurs between individuals, the study deeply sequenced the blood TCR repertoires of five healthy adults. To increase sequencing depth and limit assay-specific biases, TCR repertoire library preparation and sequencing were carried out by different laboratories using diverse techniques. Each donor's leukapheresis produced roughly between roughly 0.9 and 8.9 billion PBMCs. The paper's findings and limits, for the study overall: Compared with non-shared clonotypes, the clonotypes found in all four sorted-subset donors had higher generation probabilities. Rarefaction of sorted-subset datasets indicated incomplete sequencing despite the large sequencing depth. Sampling was restricted to blood, and TCR repertoires in tissues likely differ from the TCR repertoires found in blood. Based on pairwise subsampling, the degree of clonotype sharing among donors was expected to be affected by sequencing depth. Naive subsets generally had larger estimated clonotype richness than memory subsets. The genetic and exposure-history diversity represented was limited by the small number of donors. When a handful of donors were compared, the shared fraction of clonotypes was about 5% for naive CD4, approximately 3.3% for naive CD8, 2% to 2.5% for memory CD4, and 0.4% for memory CD8.

The donors were healthy, HIV-negative adults who had no recently reported acute infections or vaccinations. All donors were Caucasian adults living in Nashville, Tennessee, USA. Magnetic negative selection was used to enrich CD4+ T cells, after which naive cells were positively selected on CD45RA and the negative fraction became the memory subset. Blood was collected by leukapheresis, and PBMCs were isolated by Ficoll-Histopaque density gradient centrifugation and then cryopreserved in liquid nitrogen vapor phase. Purity and quantity of every magnetically sorted T cell population were checked by analytical flow cytometry. Each sorted fraction had its genomic DNA isolated and then quantified by UV absorbance on a Nanodrop 2000c. In the germline V gene (reference sequence), CDR1 corresponds to SGHNT and CDR2 to YYREEE. Measured from the cysteine to the phenylalanine, the CDR3 is 17 residues long. Here the CDR3 DNA is all that survives: 51 bases in frame from base 1. The junction shows trimming of 4 bases on V and 2 bases on J, and the gene matches do not reach 11 bases of it.

Using the deep immunoSEQ assay, multiplex PCR amplified TCR CDR3 regions from genomic DNA. Extracted genomic DNA from each cell subset was spread evenly across all wells of several immunoSEQ 96-well plates, with each plate serving as a replicate. For sorted subsets, 200 to 250 ng of genomic DNA, equivalent to 30,000 or so T cell genomes, went into each replicate PCR. Purified libraries were quantified with a Qubit 3.0 fluorometer, sized on a Bioanalyzer 2100, and re-quantified with the KAPA Library Quantification kit. Each immunoSEQ 96-well plate was sequenced on its own single-read 150-cycle Illumina NextSeq 550 flow cell. As for how the authors treated the data: Because the immunoSEQ output held only junctional sequences and lacked quality scores, the filtering could not match the filtering applied to full-length reads. Sequences were annotated with PyIR, a Python wrapper for IgBLAST v1.9, using IMGT germline references to assign V/J genes and CDR3. Reads were filtered out if the reads had weak V/J assignments (E-value above 1e-6), no CDR3, stop codons, out-of-frame junctions, or ambiguous translated residues. V3J clonotypes were defined as sequences sharing the same inferred V gene, J gene, and CDR3 amino acid sequence. The percentage overlap between two repertoires was calculated by dividing the number of shared unique clonotypes by the size of the smaller repertoire. Repertoire richness was assessed with RTK rarefaction, the Chao1 estimator, and Recon v2.1 estimates of unobserved clonotypes. For all TCRbeta clonotypes obtained by the gDNA method from several donors, generation probabilities were computed with OLGA. TCRdb retrieved this table from immuneACCESS and kept in-frame rearrangements only. Not all clones are present; in checked studies, unresolved V genes account for under half, and no reason is known for the remainder. For V, J and clone size, that table is used; D and trimming come from the DNA. Across this sample there are roughly 2.5 million clones, with over 85% seen only once. Around 0.14% of the sample is taken by the ten largest.

The chain is encoded by TRBV5-4 joined to TRBJ2-3, with TRBD2 matching 9 junction bases. The TCR originated in a man between 18 and 29 years old in good health. Sequencing used naive CD4+ T cells sorted from blood. According to the study, the label for this sample's cell subset or site signals: CD45RA+ positively selected. The DNA is TGTGCCAGCAGCCCCCGGGGGAGCGGGGGGACCACAGATACGCAGTATTTT. It translates to CASSPRGSGGTTDTQYF.